The present entry profiles one T cell receptor beta chain with its context. Its antigen is as yet unknown. TCRdb re-derived calls from the 5' RACE reads in MiXCR, one entry per CDR3 protein. Here the sample spans about 240,000 distinct CDR3 sequences, about 7.5% being singletons. The CDR3 is 15 amino acids. The V gene's germline CDR1 is SEHNR and CDR2 FQNEAQ (reference sequence). The trim removed 2 bases at V and 2 bases at J, leaving 5 bases unmatched. These data originate in a study of identical twins. Study-level results: In beta out-of-frame sequences, the excess sharing between twins was weaker.

These same data were also listed under a study on yellow fever vaccine responses in identical twins.

The J gene is TRBJ2-7, the V gene TRBV7-9; 8 bases align to TRBD1. The clonotype originates from a woman between 18 and 29 years old in good health. The sequenced sample consisted of CD8+ T cells sorted from blood. CDR3 nucleotide sequence: TGTGCCAGCAGCTTATACGCAGGGGGCACCTACGAGCAGTACTTC. Translating gives CASSLYAGGTYEQYF.